Listed here is a single T cell receptor (beta chain). This CDR3 region has 18 residues. This specimen belongs to a study of blood T cell repertoires in COVID-19. Across the study: COVID-19 samples collected from the United States, Italy and Spain covered acute and convalescent phases. T cells, B-cell-depleted T cells, or PBMCs supplied cDNA or gDNA.

Original handling: Scientists estimated how many nucleated cells there were by amplifying reference gene primers. Method: immunoSEQ multiplex PCR; TCRdb's copy keeps in-frame clones and lacks some. That table furnishes V, J and clone size, whereas the DNA furnished D and trimming. The sample contains 210,000 or so clones, roughly 88% of which appear only once. The TCR sequence derives from a man between 18 and 29 years old with active or convalescent COVID-19. V gene TRBV21-1 combines with J gene TRBJ2-1; the table names TRBD2, a call not compared with the DNA. TRBV21-1 is deemed a pseudogene. Input material: peripheral blood. The chain's CDR3 is CASSNQPLRDCSYNEQFF. The CDR3 bases are TGTGCCAGCAGCAACCAACCGCTCCGGGACTGCTCCTACAATGAGCAGTTCTTC.